This T cell receptor beta chain came from a study of post-analysis software for immune sequencing data. Study-level findings and limits: The five TRBV segments detected at higher frequency in patients than in controls included TRBV5-6, TRBV5-1 and TRBV20-1.

cDNA libraries of TCR beta carried unique molecular identifiers. TCRdb re-derived calls from the PCR reads in MiXCR, one entry per CDR3 protein. The sample consists of some 800,000 distinct CDR3 sequences, 40% to 55% of them appearing once. The germline V gene has CDR1 DFQATT and CDR2 SNEGSKA (reference sequence). With 0 bases clipped from V and 1 base from J, the junction kept 9 bases outside the gene matches. CDR3 length: 16 residues. Remarks on this clonotype: Antigen specificity is unknown.

The J gene is TRBJ2-7, the V gene TRBV20-1; 7 nucleotides match TRBD2. The sample comprised blood. The sequence was collected from a girl under 18 with multiple sclerosis. The CDR3 bases are TGCAGTGCTAGAGATCTATATAGCGGGCAGTCCTACGAGCAGTACTTC. Amino acids: CSARDLYSGQSYEQYF.